These 28 T cell receptor beta chains were all obtained from the same sample, sequenced in a study of PD-L1 blockade in urothelial cancer. Generated by immunoSEQ multiplex PCR, the TCRdb table keeps only in-frame clones and is missing some. Of just over 50,000 clones in the sample, around three quarters are singletons; the top ten hold approximately 4%. The sample here was PBMCs, taken around atezolizumab (anti-PD-L1) treatment. Receptors were obtained from a man between 65 and 85 years old with urothelial cancer.

The gene calls are TRBV14 and TRBJ1-2; D is ambiguous. The CDR3 is 15 residues long. V was cut by 0 bases and J by 4 bases, with 12 bases left in between. Germline assignment: CDR1 SGHDN and CDR2 FVKESK. This CDR3 reads CASSQDPEGPYGYTF. The CDR3 region has the DNA TGTGCCAGCAGCCAAGATCCAGAGGGTCCCTATGGCTACACCTTC.

This clone was seen only once. The V gene is TRBV7-3, the J gene TRBJ2-2; TRBD1 agrees at 8 bases. The CDR3 runs 18 residues. V was pared by 5 bases and J by 4 bases, with 15 bases of the junction left unmatched. Germline CDR1 is SGHTA and CDR2 is FQGTGA. The CDR3 DNA sequence: TGTGCCAGCAGCCCTACTGACAGGGGATCGTCGGGCACCGGGGAGCTGTTTTTT. As protein: CASSPTDRGSSGTGELFF. Drawing the rest from reference TRBV7-3 and TRBJ2-2, the complete variable domain is GAGVSQTPSNKVTEKGKYVELRCDPISGHTALYWYRQSLGQGPEFLIYFQGTGAADDSGLPNDRFFAVRPEGSVSTLKIQRTERGDSAVYLCASSPTDRGSSGTGELFFGEGSRLTVL.

The gene calls are TRBV6-5 and TRBJ2-7; TRBD1 agrees at 7 bases. The CDR3 is 14 amino acids. The V gene's germline CDR1 is MNHEY and CDR2 SVGAGI. With 6 bases clipped from V and 4 bases from J, the junction kept 9 bases outside the gene matches. CDR3 nucleotide sequence: TGTGCCAGCAGGATCACAGGGGAATTTTACGAGCAGTACTTC. It codes for CASRITGEFYEQYF.

V is TRBV11-3 and J is TRBJ1-3, with 7 bases lining up with TRBD1. In germline, CDR1 is SGHNT, CDR2 YENEEA. Trimming at V came to 5 bases and at J to 7 bases, leaving 23 bases not matched to a gene. This CDR3 has 19 amino acids. DNA of the CDR3: TGTGCCAGCAGCCCGCAGGAGGGGCCGACAGGGCCTCGGAGGAACACCATATATTTT. It is translated as CASSPQEGPTGPRRNTIYF.

To note about this clone: In the same sample, other DNA sequences code for this CDR3. This chain links TRBV19 with TRBJ1-4; D is possibly TRBD1 (5 bases). CDR3 length: 15 amino acids. The V gene lost 5 bases and the J gene lost 0 bases, with 10 bases spanning the gap. Germline-derived CDR1 and CDR2 are LNHDA and SQIVND (reference sequence). The CDR3 reads CASSLQGTTNEKLFF. The CDR3 DNA reads as TGTGCCAGTAGTCTCCAGGGAACAACTAATGAAAAACTGTTTTTT. The whole variable domain, remainder taken from reference TRBV19 and TRBJ1-4, is DGGITQSPKYLFRKEGQNVTLSCEQNLNHDAMYWYRQDPGQGLRLIYYSQIVNDFQKGDIAEGYSVSREKKESFPLTVTSAQKNPTAFYLCASSLQGTTNEKLFFGSGTQLSVL.

The chain links TRBV11-2 to TRBJ2-5; 14 positions match TRBD2. The CDR3 is 19 amino acids. V was clipped by 3 bases and J by 0 bases; unmatched bases: 9. Germline assignment: CDR1 SGHAT and CDR2 FQNNGV. The CDR3 DNA is TGTGCCAGCAGCTTGGGGACTAGCGGGGGCCCCGGATACCAAGAGACCCAGTACTTC. Protein sequence: CASSLGTSGGPGYQETQYF.

The chain carries TRBV14 and TRBJ2-1, with TRBD2 matching over 9 bases. Unmatched junction bases numbered 4, after V lost 0 bases and J lost 4 bases. The germline V gene encodes CDR1 SGHDN and CDR2 FVKESK. The CDR3 totals 16 residues. The CDR3 bases are TGTGCCAGCAGCCAAGATTCGGCGGGAGGGTACAATGAGCAGTTCTTC. Its protein product is CASSQDSAGGYNEQFF.

V and J are TRBV10-3 and TRBJ2-7, with D possibly TRBD1 on 6 matching bases. The CDR3 sequence is 14 residues long. The V gene lost 3 bases and the J gene lost 1 base, with 10 bases spanning the gap. The germline V gene encodes CDR1 ENHRY and CDR2 SYGVKD. The CDR3: CAISDHRVSYEQYF. The CDR3 nucleotides read TGTGCCATCAGTGACCACAGGGTTTCCTACGAGCAGTACTTC.

The chain carries TRBV7-2 and TRBJ2-1; TRBD1 agrees at 8 bases. The length of the CDR3 is 16 residues. After removal of 3 bases from V and 0 bases from J, the junction contained 4 bases not matched to a gene. Germline-derived CDR1 and CDR2 are SGHTA and FQGNSA. The DNA of the CDR3 is TGTGCCAGCAGCTTGGCCGGGACAGGCTCCTACAATGAGCAGTTCTTC. Its protein is CASSLAGTGSYNEQFF.

In its sample, this clone was seen once. The V and J genes are TRBV7-2 and TRBJ2-6, with D unresolved. Germline V gene sequence: CDR1 SGHTA, CDR2 FQGNSA. Trimming took 8 bases from V and 8 from J, leaving 13 bases between them. This CDR3 is built from 13 residues. CDR3 protein: CASGLLKTNVLTF. CDR3 bases: TGTGCCAGCGGGCTTTTGAAAACCAACGTCCTGACTTTC.

The gene calls are TRBV11-3 and TRBJ1-2, with a possible D match to TRBD1 (5 bases). The germline V and J ends were trimmed by 2 bases and 4 bases, with 14 bases remaining between them. Germline CDR1 SGHNT, CDR2 YENEEA. This CDR3 spans 15 amino acids. CDR3 sequence reads: CASSLLGDFPYGYTF. The CDR3 nucleotides read TGTGCCAGCAGCTTACTCGGGGACTTCCCCTATGGCTACACCTTC.

The CDR3 region has the DNA TGTGCCAGCAGCACTAATAGCGGGGGTGGTGCCGGGGAGCTGTTTTTT. Translated, it gives CASSTNSGGGAGELFF. This sequence joins TRBV7-6 and TRBJ2-2, with TRBD2 matching over 9 bases. Germline loops: CDR1 SGHVS, CDR2 FNYEAQ. V lost 5 bases and J lost 6; bases outside the gene matches: 10. The CDR3 sequence is 16 residues long.

This clone was recorded only once. The rearrangement links TRBV5-1 to TRBJ1-1; D unresolved. V was clipped by 4 bases and J by 3 bases, with 10 bases between them. Germline assignment: CDR1 SGHRS and CDR2 YFSETQ. The length of the CDR3 is 13 residues. The CDR3 DNA reads TGCGCCAGCAGCCTGGATCCCTACACTGAAGCTTTCTTT. Its translation: CASSLDPYTEAFF.

This clone was seen a handful of times. The rearrangement joins TRBV7-9 to TRBJ1-2; TRBD1 might be the D (5 bases). This CDR3 is built from 15 residues. Germline-derived CDR1 and CDR2 are SEHNR and FQNEAQ (reference sequence). Trimming took 1 base from V and 4 from J, leaving 13 bases between them. CDR3: CASSLGGGMGYGYTF. For the CDR3, the DNA is TGTGCCAGCAGCTTAGGGGGGGGGATGGGCTATGGCTACACCTTC.

This chain joins TRBV10-3 and TRBJ2-3, with 12 nucleotides matching TRBD2. There are 16 residues in the CDR3. The junction had 2 bases not matched to a gene; V was cut back by 4 bases and J by 0 bases. Looked up from germline, CDR1 is ENHRY and CDR2 is SYGVKD. CDR3 in DNA: TGTGCCATCAGTGTAGGGACTAGCGGGAGCACAGATACGCAGTATTTT. This gives the protein CAISVGTSGSTDTQYF.

J is TRBJ2-3 and V is TRBV6-1; D is perhaps TRBD2 (6 bases). The CDR3 length is 13 residues. CDR1 MNHNS and CDR2 SASEGT come from the germline V gene. V dropped 3 bases and J dropped 5 bases, with 9 bases sitting between them. The CDR3 reads CASSEQEGDTQYF. The CDR3 DNA reads as TGTGCCAGCAGTGAGCAGGAGGGAGATACGCAGTATTTT.

V is TRBV5-4 and J is TRBJ2-7; TRBD1 is a possible D gene (6 bases). V lost 4 bases and J lost 3, with 17 bases in between. The germline gives CDR1 SGHNT, CDR2 YYREEE (reference sequence). The CDR3 is made up of 15 amino acids. CDR3 protein: CASSVQGHQIYEQYF. CDR3 sequence (DNA): TGTGCCAGCAGCGTTCAGGGACACCAGATCTACGAGCAGTACTTC.

The chain has TRBV2 and TRBJ1-6; D not resolved. The CDR3 is 15 residues long. CDR1 is SNHLY and CDR2 is FYNNEI in the germline V gene. V was clipped by 1 base and J by 7 bases, with 11 bases between them. The chain's CDR3 is CASSEERIRNSPLHF. Here the CDR3 DNA reads TGTGCCAGCAGTGAAGAAAGGATCAGGAATTCACCCCTCCACTTT.

A few counts support this clone. This chain joins TRBV6-6 and TRBJ1-2, with D maybe TRBD1 (5 bases). Trimming pared 2 bases from V and 7 bases from J, leaving 14 bases between. Germline V gene sequence: CDR1 MNHNY, CDR2 SVGAGI (reference sequence). The CDR3 runs to 14 residues. The CDR3 region is CASSYGAQDGGYTF. The CDR3 DNA is TGTGCCAGCAGTTACGGGGCGCAGGACGGTGGCTACACCTTC.

This chain joins TRBV2 and TRBJ1-5, with 9 nucleotides matching TRBD1. The CDR3 consists of 12 residues. Trimming took 11 bases from V and 6 from J; bases not matched to a gene: 5. Germline CDR1 SNHLY, CDR2 FYNNEI. CDR3 amino acids: CAYGTGIQPQHF. The CDR3 DNA is TGTGCCTACGGGACAGGGATTCAGCCCCAGCATTTT.

V gene TRBV9 combines with J gene TRBJ2-3; TRBD2 matches 7 bases. The CDR3 is 14 residues long. V trimming: 3 bases; J trimming: 0 bases; junction bases outside the gene matches: 1. CDR1 SGDLS and CDR2 YYNGEE come from the germline V gene. The CDR3 nucleotides read TGTGCCAGCAGCGCGGGGGGTAGCACAGATACGCAGTATTTT. Its protein is CASSAGGSTDTQYF.

As for this clone: A much bigger clone sits one base away, suggesting this may be a read error. The sample holds other DNA sequences that translate to the same CDR3. This rearrangement joins TRBV7-9 to TRBJ1-5, with 11 bases fitting TRBD1. CDR3 size: 16 residues. Unmatched junction bases numbered 5, after V lost 5 bases and J lost 2 bases. CDR1 is SEHNR and CDR2 is FQNEAQ in the germline V gene (reference sequence). The CDR3 region has the DNA TGTGCCAGCAGCCCGGGACAGGGGGGGGGCAATCAGCCCCAGCATTTT. It codes for CASSPGQGGGNQPQHF.

This chain joins TRBV6-6 and TRBJ2-3, with 7 bases lining up with TRBD2. This CDR3 is 15 amino acids long. The germline gives CDR1 MNHNY, CDR2 SVGAGI (reference sequence). V dropped 2 bases and J dropped 7; count of bases not matched to a gene: 9. CDR3 sequence (DNA): TGTGCCAGCAGTTACGGGGGGGAGGGCCTGAATACGCAGTATTTT. Encoded protein: CASSYGGEGLNTQYF.

This clone has more than one count but fewer than ten. This chain links TRBV4-3 with TRBJ2-7; 13 positions match TRBD2. Germline CDR1 is LGHNA and CDR2 is YSLEER. The junction had 3 bases not matched to a gene; V was cut back by 6 bases and J by 1 base. There are 15 residues in the CDR3. The CDR3 reads CASSQLAGGSYEQYF. CDR3 DNA sequence: TGCGCCAGCAGTCAACTAGCGGGAGGGTCCTACGAGCAGTACTTC.

The rearrangement joins TRBV2 to TRBJ2-7; D is unclear. CDR1 and CDR2 from the germline V gene are SNHLY and FYNNEI. Trimming shortened V by 10 bases and J by 0 bases, and 13 bases separated the two germline ends. This CDR3 has 13 residues. CDR3 sequence: CANTAATSYEQYF. In DNA form, the CDR3 reads TGTGCCAACACTGCGGCTACCTCCTACGAGCAGTACTTC.

The gene calls are TRBV18 and TRBJ2-3; the match to TRBD1 covers 8 bases. There are 16 residues in the CDR3. The V gene's germline CDR1 is KGHSH and CDR2 LQKENI. V trimming: 0 bases; J trimming: 3 bases; junction bases outside the gene matches: 5. The DNA of the CDR3 is TGTGCCAGCTCACCACCCAACAGGGGGTTTACAGATACGCAGTATTTT. It is translated as CASSPPNRGFTDTQYF. The full variable domain, its missing parts supplied by reference TRBV18 and TRBJ2-3, is NAGVMQNPRHLVRRRGQEARLRCSPMKGHSHVYWYRQLPEEGLKFMVYLQKENIIDESGMPKERFSAEFPKEGPSILRIQQVVRGDSAAYFCASSPPNRGFTDTQYFGPGTRLTVL.

This clone was seen a handful of times. V gene TRBV29-1 combines with J gene TRBJ2-5, with a possible D match to TRBD1 (7 bases). Germline lookup yields CDR1 SQVTM and CDR2 ANQGSEA. The length of the CDR3 is 14 residues. V lost 2 bases and J 9 bases, leaving 19 bases between the germline ends. CDR3 region: CSVESTSRGVAQYF. The CDR3 nucleotides read TGCAGCGTTGAATCAACTAGCAGGGGGGTGGCCCAGTACTTC.

The rearrangement uses TRBV19 and TRBJ2-6; TRBD1 might be the D (5 bases). Deletions cut 2 bases from V and 3 bases from J, with 11 bases between. The germline CDR1 and CDR2 sequences are LNHDA and SQIVND (reference sequence). The CDR3 has 16 amino acids. CDR3 sequence (DNA): TGTGCCAGTAGTATACAGGGAAGAAGTGGGGCCAACGTCCTGACTTTC. Protein product: CASSIQGRSGANVLTF.